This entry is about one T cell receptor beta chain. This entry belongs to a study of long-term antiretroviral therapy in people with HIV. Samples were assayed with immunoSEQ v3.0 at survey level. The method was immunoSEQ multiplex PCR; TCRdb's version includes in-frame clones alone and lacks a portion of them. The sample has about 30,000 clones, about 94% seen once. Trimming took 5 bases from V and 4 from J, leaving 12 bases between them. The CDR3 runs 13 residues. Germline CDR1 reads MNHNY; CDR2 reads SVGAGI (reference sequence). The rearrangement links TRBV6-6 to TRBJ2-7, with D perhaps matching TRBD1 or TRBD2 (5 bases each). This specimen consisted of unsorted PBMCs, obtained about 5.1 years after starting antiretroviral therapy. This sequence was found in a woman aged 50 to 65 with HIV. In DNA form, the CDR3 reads TGTGCCAGCAGTCGGGACCCTCTTTACGAGCAGTACTTC. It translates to CASSRDPLYEQYF.